This TCR beta chain was documented in a study of blood T cells in healthy people across ages. The study's findings and limits: Higher diversity and more naive CD4+ cells were features of long-lived donors, compared to aged donors. Estimated diversity, derived from one million T cells, was regarded as an underestimate.

Then a second PCR, running about 7 to 11 cycles, was carried out with a sample-barcoded 5' primer and a J-beta primer mix. TCRdb independently ran MiXCR on the 5' RACE reads; one entry per CDR3 protein. The sample carries around 670,000 distinct CDR3 sequences, 25% to 35% recorded once. Approximately 9 milliliters was the volume of peripheral blood drawn from each donor. PBMCs were isolated at a quantity of at least 6.5 million per sample. Ten or more counts support this clonotype. Its antigen is not identified. CDR3 size: 18 residues. The ends lost 1 base at V and 2 bases at J; junction bases unmatched: 7. CDR1 and CDR2 (germline): SGHTA, FQGNSA.

The chain carries TRBV7-2 and TRBJ2-5; 13 bases line up with TRBD2. The specimen sequenced was blood. The sequence was collected from a woman of 80 years or more in good health. Here the CDR3 reads CASSLGTGTSGAQETQYF. CDR3 sequence (DNA): TGTGCCAGCAGCTTAGGTACCGGGACTAGCGGGGCGCAAGAGACCCAGTACTTC.